These 7 T cell receptor beta chains were sequenced from one sample in a study of T cells after yellow fever vaccination. TCRdb re-called the 5' RACE reads with MiXCR, one entry per CDR3 protein. This table has about 340,000 distinct CDR3 sequences, roughly 4.3% appearing once. The sample was PBMCs, taken 5 days after the yellow fever booster vaccination. The receptors stem from a man between 18 and 35 years old who received the YFV17D yellow fever vaccine.

J is TRBJ2-7 and V is TRBV7-2; D may be TRBD2 (5 bases). Trimming stripped 5 bases from V and 2 bases from J, with 16 bases between. The germline V gene has CDR1 SGHTA and CDR2 FQGNSA. This CDR3 contains 15 residues. In nucleotides, the CDR3 is TGTGCCAGCAGCCTAGAGAGGGTAGGACCCTACGAGCAGTACGTC. Its protein product is CASSLERVGPYEQYV.

This clonotype was seen more than once but under ten times. This chain connects TRBV12-3 or TRBV12-4 to TRBJ2-5; 10 nucleotides match TRBD1. The CDR3 covers 15 residues. Trimming cost V 6 bases and J 5 bases; bases outside gene matches: 9. The CDR3 loop is CASRPRQGAGETQYF. The CDR3 bases are TGTGCCAGCAGACCCCGACAGGGGGCGGGGGAGACCCAGTACTTC.

In its sample, this clonotype was seen a few times. The chain joins TRBV7-2 to TRBJ1-1; possible D gene TRBD1, 5 bases. This CDR3 is 15 amino acids long. Trimming removed 1 base from V and 4 bases from J, with 13 bases in between. Looked up from germline, CDR1 is SGHTA and CDR2 is FQGNSA. In DNA form, the CDR3 reads TGTGCCAGCAGCTTAGTGGCAGGGAGGGGCACTGAAGCTTTCTTT. Translated: CASSLVAGRGTEAFF. Drawing the rest from reference TRBV7-2 and TRBJ1-1, the complete variable domain is GAGVSQSPSNKVTEKGKDVELRCDPISGHTALYWYRQSLGQGLEFLIYFQGNSAPDKSGLPSDRFSAERTGGSVSTLTIQRTQQEDSAVYLCASSLVAGRGTEAFFGQGTRLTVV.

V and J are TRBV5-1 and TRBJ2-1; no clear D. Germline CDR1 SGHRS, CDR2 YFSETQ. The CDR3 runs 14 residues. Trimming pared 4 bases from V and 8 bases from J, leaving 16 bases between. CDR3 nucleotides: TGCGCCAGCAGCCGTTGGGCAATCAGATATGAGCAGTTCTTC. It yields the protein CASSRWAIRYEQFF.

This clonotype has just a few counts. V gene TRBV12-3 or TRBV12-4 combines with J gene TRBJ2-1; possibly TRBD2 for D (6 bases). The CDR3 sequence is 14 residues long. Trimming pared 1 base from V and 7 bases from J, leaving 11 bases between. This CDR3 reads CASSLGGGWNEQFF. CDR3 in DNA: TGTGCCAGCAGTTTAGGTGGGGGGTGGAATGAGCAGTTCTTC.

The chain employs TRBV11-2 and TRBJ2-1; the match to TRBD2 covers 9 bases. Looked up from germline, CDR1 is SGHAT and CDR2 is FQNNGV. J was trimmed by 6 bases and V by 2 bases; bases with no gene match: 5. CDR3 length: 15 residues. The CDR3 region is CASSLRGLAVNEQFF. The CDR3, as DNA: TGTGCCAGCAGCTTACGGGGACTAGCTGTCAATGAGCAGTTCTTC.

This clonotype was observed many times. The chain uses TRBV5-1 and TRBJ1-1; 11 bases match TRBD1. CDR1 and CDR2 (germline): SGHRS, YFSETQ. V shed 3 bases and J 5 bases; nucleotides not matched to a gene: 3. CDR3 size: 14 residues. This CDR3 is CASSYRDRGTEAFF. The CDR3 DNA reads as TGCGCCAGCAGCTACCGGGACAGGGGGACTGAAGCTTTCTTT.